The 15 T cell receptor beta chains below were found in one sample sequenced in a study of cytomegalovirus exposure and HLA in healthy donors. The PCR employed 60 Vbeta primers together with 13 Jbeta primers. This table comes from immunoSEQ multiplex PCR, and its TCRdb copy is limited to in-frame clones, with some not included. The table has tens of thousands of clones, 63% seen once. Material for sequencing was PBMCs. All receptors derive from a woman in her twenties or thirties in good health and CMV-seronegative.

This rearrangement joins TRBV30 to TRBJ1-1; TRBD1 matches at 9 bases. Trimming at V came to 5 bases and at J to 2 bases, leaving 3 bases not matched to a gene. CDR1 is GTSNPN and CDR2 is SVGIG in the germline V gene (reference sequence). CDR3 length: 13 residues. The CDR3 protein is CAWGDRANTEAFF. CDR3 nucleotides: TGTGCCTGGGGGGACAGGGCTAACACTGAAGCTTTCTTT.

This chain uses TRBV9 with TRBJ2-1; TRBD2 agrees at 9 bases. The CDR3 is 16 residues long. Per the germline V gene, CDR1 is SGDLS and CDR2 is YYNGEE. V was clipped by 4 bases and J by 5 bases; unmatched bases: 10. The CDR3 bases are TGTGCCAGCAGCCCTATAGCGGGAGTAGGGAACAATGAGCAGTTCTTC. It is translated as CASSPIAGVGNNEQFF. The full variable domain, in which reference TRBV9 and TRBJ2-1 provide the parts outside the CDR3, is DSGVTQTPKHLITATGQRVTLRCSPRSGDLSVYWYQQSLDQGLQFLIQYYNGEERAKGNILERFSAQQFPDLHSELNLSSLELGDSALYFCASSPIAGVGNNEQFFGPGTRLTVL.

The chain is built from TRBV11-2 and TRBJ1-3, with 8 bases identical to TRBD1. Per germline, CDR1 SGHAT and CDR2 FQNNGV. J lost 2 bases, V lost 4 bases, and 7 bases had no gene match. The CDR3 contains 16 residues. This CDR3 is CASSSIRTGPGNTIYF. CDR3 nucleotide sequence: TGTGCCAGCAGCTCCATCCGGACAGGGCCTGGAAACACCATATATTTT.

The chain uses TRBV4-1 and TRBJ2-2; 9 bases align to TRBD2. This CDR3 is 15 amino acids long. The ends lost 3 bases at V and 7 bases at J; junction bases unmatched: 6. Per germline, CDR1 MGHRA and CDR2 YSYEKL. The CDR3 spells CASSHPGLAVGELFF. CDR3 in DNA: TGCGCCAGCAGCCACCCGGGACTAGCTGTCGGGGAGCTGTTTTTT.

The chain carries TRBV11-3 and TRBJ2-2; D may be TRBD1 (6 bases). Deletions cut 4 bases from V and 7 bases from J, with 13 bases between. Germline V gene data show CDR1 as SGHNT and CDR2 as YENEEA. The CDR3 consists of 14 residues. CDR3 sequence: CASSSPRGSGELFF. The CDR3 DNA follows: TGTGCCAGCAGCTCCCCCAGGGGAAGCGGGGAGCTGTTTTTT.

The chain combines TRBV28 with TRBJ1-2; D ambiguous. The CDR3 extends over 15 amino acids. CDR1 MDHEN and CDR2 SYDVKM come from the germline V gene. Trimming stripped 4 bases from V and 6 bases from J, with 18 bases between. As DNA, the CDR3 is TGTGCCAGCAGTTCCCCTCAGCGAAACCGTAATGGCTACACCTTC. Protein: CASSSPQRNRNGYTF.

The chain joins TRBV7-9 to TRBJ1-4, with 7 bases identical to TRBD1. CDR3 length equals 16 residues. From germline, CDR1 is SEHNR and CDR2 FQNEAQ (reference sequence). The ends lost 2 bases at V and 3 bases at J; junction bases unmatched: 6. The CDR3 bases are TGTGCCAGCAGCTTATACAGGGGACTTGCTAATGAAAAACTGTTTTTT. This translates into CASSLYRGLANEKLFF.

The genes are TRBV10-3 and TRBJ1-2; TRBD1 matches 8 bases. Germline-derived CDR1 and CDR2 are ENHRY and SYGVKD. There are 13 residues in the CDR3. V lost 3 bases to trimming and J lost 4 bases; unmatched junction nucleotides: 1. The CDR3 reads CAISDGTGYGYTF. In nucleotides, the CDR3 is TGTGCCATCAGTGACGGGACAGGCTATGGCTACACCTTC.

The chain employs TRBV7-2 and TRBJ1-2, with no clear D. Trimming took off 5 bases at V and 9 bases at J, with 13 bases between the two ends. Looked up from germline, CDR1 is SGHTA and CDR2 is FQGNSA. The CDR3 sequence is 12 residues long. CDR3 nucleotide sequence: TGTGCCAGCAGCCCAGCCTGGGAGAGCTACACCTTC. Translation gives CASSPAWESYTF.

In DNA form, the CDR3 reads TGTGCCAGCAGTAAGGGACAGGGGACGGGGGAGACCCAGTACTTC. Amino acid sequence: CASSKGQGTGETQYF. The chain joins TRBV2 to TRBJ2-5, with TRBD1 identical over 10 bases. Unmatched junction bases numbered 8, after V lost 5 bases and J lost 5 bases. The CDR3 is 15 amino acids. Germline V CDR1 and CDR2: SNHLY, FYNNEI.

The chain employs TRBV6-5 and TRBJ2-5; 7 positions agree with TRBD1. The DNA end lines up better with TRBJ2-7; the J call may be wrong. Germline CDR1 is MNHEY and CDR2 is SVGAGI. The CDR3 is made up of 15 amino acids. The CDR3, as DNA: TGTGCCAGCAGTAAACGACAGGGAAGCTCCTACGAGCAGTACTTC. It encodes CASSKRQGSSYEQYF.

The V and J genes are TRBV6-1 and TRBJ2-5; D may be TRBD2 (6 bases). Trimming stripped 4 bases from V and 0 bases from J, with 12 bases between. The CDR3 has 15 residues. The germline V gene encodes CDR1 MNHNS and CDR2 SASEGT. The DNA for the CDR3 is TGTGCCAGCAGTGGGCGGGGACCGTACCAAGAGACCCAGTACTTC. Translating it yields CASSGRGPYQETQYF.

This clone was counted only a few times. This rearrangement joins TRBV27 to TRBJ1-3; D is possibly TRBD1 (5 bases). Germline CDR1 reads MNHEY; CDR2 reads SMNVEV (reference sequence). V gave up 0 bases and J gave up 2 bases, with 8 bases separating them. The CDR3 covers 15 residues. CDR3 region: CASSLSRGTGNTIYF. The CDR3 DNA follows: TGTGCCAGCAGTTTATCACGGGGGACTGGAAACACCATATATTTT.

The rearrangement joins TRBV14 to TRBJ1-1, with 7 nucleotides matching TRBD1. This CDR3 is built from 16 residues. Germline trimming cut 2 bases from V and 4 bases from J; bases unmatched to any gene: 10. Germline CDR1 is SGHDN and CDR2 is FVKESK. CDR3 sequence (DNA): TGTGCCAGCAGCCAATCCCGGACAGGAAGGATCACTGAAGCTTTCTTT. Protein: CASSQSRTGRITEAFF.

This clone was seen a few times. The chain is built from TRBV7-9 and TRBJ1-3; 10 positions agree with TRBD1. With V trimmed by 3 bases and J by 2 bases, 7 bases remained unmatched. The CDR3 totals 17 residues. CDR1 is SEHNR, CDR2 FQNEAQ, per germline (reference sequence). The DNA for the CDR3 is TGTGCCAGCAGCTTCCCCATAGGACAGGGGGCTGGAAACACCATATATTTT. Its translation: CASSFPIGQGAGNTIYF.